These T cell receptor beta chains were read from a single sample in a study of cytomegalovirus exposure and HLA in healthy donors. The table came from immunoSEQ multiplex PCR; TCRdb's copy has only in-frame clones and leaves some out. The sample gives some 110,000 clones, roughly 76% of which show up once; 2% to 2.5% is in the top ten. The sample comprised PBMCs. The receptors were sampled from a man aged 25 to 40 in good health and CMV-seronegative. Each CDR3 is given with its conserved first and last residue. Fields, in order: V gene, J gene, CDR3 protein.

TRBV7-6	TRBJ2-3	CASSLVVVGGLADTQYF
TRBV14	TRBJ2-7	CASSQRRDNLYEQYF
TRBV6-6	TRBJ1-2	CASSPSVSYGYTF
TRBV5-8	TRBJ2-1	CASSWAGTSGGVAEQFF
TRBV4-3	TRBJ2-3	CASSQESSGGRDTQYF
TRBV28	TRBJ1-6	CASSFILQGFDNSPLHF
TRBV11-3	TRBJ2-2	CASGPGGLTGELFF
TRBV19	TRBJ1-5	CASSGTANSNQPQHF
TRBV7-2	TRBJ2-2	CASSLGVGGLRGELFF
TRBV28	TRBJ1-5	CASSLSTGTVNQPQHF
TRBV10-3	TRBJ2-1	CAIMIEAGTGSQFF
TRBV11-3	TRBJ2-2	CASSSGQGTTGELFF
TRBV6-5	TRBJ1-1	CASTDGAGGNGAFF
TRBV5-6	TRBJ2-5	CASSLVGGQETQYF
TRBV27	TRBJ2-3	CASRDRRGSDTQYF
TRBV7-7	TRBJ2-3	CASSPRQAGTQYF
TRBV15	TRBJ1-2	CATSYRGPNYGYTF
TRBV6-1	TRBJ2-1	CASSELIRGPYNEQFF
TRBV28	TRBJ1-3	CASIITDRGLLHPGNTIYF
TRBV7-2	TRBJ2-6	CASSQDNSGANVLTF
TRBV7-9	TRBJ1-1	CASSLAGAMNTEAFF
TRBV6-5	TRBJ2-7	CASSYVYRGSYEQYF
TRBV7-9	TRBJ1-3	CASSFEQGALPNTIYF
TRBV28	TRBJ1-6	CASSPDRVSYNSPLHF
TRBV19	TRBJ2-7	CASSRGQGSYEQYF
TRBV11-2	TRBJ1-1	CASTGPRVIDTEAFF
TRBV10-3	TRBJ2-1	CAISEAGTYNEQFF
TRBV29-1	TRBJ1-4	CSVRDRNEKLFF
TRBV15	TRBJ2-2	CATSRDSRGRGPGELFF
TRBV29-1	TRBJ2-7	CSVVGLTGYEQYF
TRBV28	TRBJ2-3	CASIPDRREGTQYF
TRBV6-5	TRBJ2-2	CASSYEGAGELFF
TRBV27	TRBJ1-1	CASSFQGLGKNTEAFF
TRBV14	TRBJ1-2	CASSQDLFKGEGGYTF